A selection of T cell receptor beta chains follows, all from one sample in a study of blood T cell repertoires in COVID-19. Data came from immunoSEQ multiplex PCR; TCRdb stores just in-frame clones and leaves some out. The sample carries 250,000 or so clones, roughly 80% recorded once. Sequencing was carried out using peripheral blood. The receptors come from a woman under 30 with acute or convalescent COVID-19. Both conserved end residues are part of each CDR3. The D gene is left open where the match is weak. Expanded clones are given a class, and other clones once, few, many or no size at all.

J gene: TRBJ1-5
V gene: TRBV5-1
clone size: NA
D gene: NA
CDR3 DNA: TGCGCCAGCAGCTTAAGCAGGAATCAGCCCCAGCATTTT
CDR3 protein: CASSLSRNQPQHF

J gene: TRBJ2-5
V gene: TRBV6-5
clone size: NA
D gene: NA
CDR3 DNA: TGTGCCAGCAGTCGAGCCCCAGGAGAGACCCAGTACTTC
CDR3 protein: CASSRAPGETQYF

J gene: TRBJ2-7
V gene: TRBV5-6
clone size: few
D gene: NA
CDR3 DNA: TGTGCCAGCAGCTTGTTAGGGGTGCGTTACGAGCAGTACTTC
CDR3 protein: CASSLLGVRYEQYF

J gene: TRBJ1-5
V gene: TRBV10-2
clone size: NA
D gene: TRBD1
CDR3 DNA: TGCGCCAGCAGTGAGTCGACGACAGGGAATCAGCCCCAGCATTTT
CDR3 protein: CASSESTTGNQPQHF

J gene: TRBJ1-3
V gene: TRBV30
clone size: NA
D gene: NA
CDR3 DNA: TGTGCCTGGAGTAGGGGGAGACACTGGGGCGAGGTTGGAAACACCATATATTTT
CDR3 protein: CAWSRGRHWGEVGNTIYF

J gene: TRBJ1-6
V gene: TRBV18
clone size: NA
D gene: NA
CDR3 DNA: TGTGCCAGCTCACCCGACAGAGTATCCTATAATTCACCCCTCCACTTT
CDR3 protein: CASSPDRVSYNSPLHF

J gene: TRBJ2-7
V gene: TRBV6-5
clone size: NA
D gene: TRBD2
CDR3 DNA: TGTGCCAGCGGACTAGCGGGCTACGAGCAGTACTTC
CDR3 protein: CASGLAGYEQYF

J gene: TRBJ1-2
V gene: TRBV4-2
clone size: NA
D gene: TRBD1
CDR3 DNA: TGTGCCAGCAGCCAAGGACAGGGGCCTAACTATGGCTACACCTTC
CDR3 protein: CASSQGQGPNYGYTF

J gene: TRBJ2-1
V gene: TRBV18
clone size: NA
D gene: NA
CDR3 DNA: TGTGCCAGCTCACCTATGTCTTATGAGCAGTTCTTC
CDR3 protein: CASSPMSYEQFF

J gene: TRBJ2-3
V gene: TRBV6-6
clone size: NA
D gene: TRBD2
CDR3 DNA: TGTGCCAGCAGCCGACTAGCGGGTAGTGGGGCAGATACGCAGTATTTT
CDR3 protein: CASSRLAGSGADTQYF

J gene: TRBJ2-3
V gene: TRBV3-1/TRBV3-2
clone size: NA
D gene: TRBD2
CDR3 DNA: TGTGCCAGCAGCCAGTCCGCTAGCGGACCCACAGATACGCAGTATTTT
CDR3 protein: CASSQSASGPTDTQYF

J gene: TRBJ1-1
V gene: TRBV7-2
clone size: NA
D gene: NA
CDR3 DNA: TGTGCCAGCAGCTTAGGGCCGGGTAGCACTGAAGCTTTCTTT
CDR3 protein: CASSLGPGSTEAFF

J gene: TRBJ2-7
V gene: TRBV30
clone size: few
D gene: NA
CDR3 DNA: TGTGCCTGGGGCAGGGATTTTTACGAGCAGTACTTC
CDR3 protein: CAWGRDFYEQYF

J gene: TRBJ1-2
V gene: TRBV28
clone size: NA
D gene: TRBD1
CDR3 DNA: TGTGCCAGCAGTCCCTCGACAGGGGACGGCTACACCTTC
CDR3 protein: CASSPSTGDGYTF

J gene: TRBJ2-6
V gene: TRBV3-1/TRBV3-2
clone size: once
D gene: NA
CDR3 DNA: TGTGCCAGCAGCCAAGCACCTAACTCTGGGGCCAACGTCCTGACTTTC
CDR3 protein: CASSQAPNSGANVLTF

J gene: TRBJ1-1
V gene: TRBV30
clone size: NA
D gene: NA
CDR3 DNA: TGTGCCTGGAGGGCCCAGGGGTACACTGAAGCTTTCTTT
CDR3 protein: CAWRAQGYTEAFF

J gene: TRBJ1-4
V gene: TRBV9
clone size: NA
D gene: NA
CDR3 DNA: TGTGCCAGCAGCGCCATGGGCACCAATGAAAAACTGTTTTTT
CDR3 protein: CASSAMGTNEKLFF

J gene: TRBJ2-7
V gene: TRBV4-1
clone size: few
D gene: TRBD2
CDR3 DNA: TGCGCCAGCAGCCAAGAATCTACGCCGGGGGGGGTTAACTACGAGCAGTACTTC
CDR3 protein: CASSQESTPGGVNYEQYF

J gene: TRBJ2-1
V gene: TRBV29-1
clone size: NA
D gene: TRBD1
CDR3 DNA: TGCAGCGTTGATACGCTACAGGGGGCCCACAATGAGCAGTTCTTC
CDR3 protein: CSVDTLQGAHNEQFF

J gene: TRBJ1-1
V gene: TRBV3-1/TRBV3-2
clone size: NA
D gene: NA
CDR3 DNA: TGTGCCAGCACCCTCGGACAGCTGAACACTGAAGCTTTCTTT
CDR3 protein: CASTLGQLNTEAFF

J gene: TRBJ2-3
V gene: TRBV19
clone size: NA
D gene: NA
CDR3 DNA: TGTGCCAGTAGGAGCAAGGGAGGTACGCAGTATTTT
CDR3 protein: CASRSKGGTQYF

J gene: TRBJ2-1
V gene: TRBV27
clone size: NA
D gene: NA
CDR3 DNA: TGTGCCAGCAGTCCAGGACAGTACAATGAGCAGTTCTTC
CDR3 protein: CASSPGQYNEQFF

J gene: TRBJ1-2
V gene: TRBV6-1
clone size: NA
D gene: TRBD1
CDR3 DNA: TGTGCCAGCAGTGATCGGGACAGGGGATTTAACTATGGCTACACCTTC
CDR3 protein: CASSDRDRGFNYGYTF

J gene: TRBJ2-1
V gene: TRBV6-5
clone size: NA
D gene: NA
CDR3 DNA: TGTGCCAGCAGTCCACCCGGGAGAATCGATGAGCAGTTCTTC
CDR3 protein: CASSPPGRIDEQFF

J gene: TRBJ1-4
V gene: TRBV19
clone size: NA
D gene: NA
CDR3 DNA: TGTGCCAGTAGTATTGGGGCAGGAGCTGCAACTAATGAAAAACTGTTTTTT
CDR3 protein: CASSIGAGAATNEKLFF

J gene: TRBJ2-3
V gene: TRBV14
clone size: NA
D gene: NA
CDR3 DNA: TGTGCCAGCAGCCAAGAGAGGCACTCCTTTTCGGATACGCAGTATTTT
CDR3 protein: CASSQERHSFSDTQYF

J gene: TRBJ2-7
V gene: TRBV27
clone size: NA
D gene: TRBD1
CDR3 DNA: TGTGCCAGCAGACCCGACACAGGGGGCTCCTACGAGCAGTACTTC
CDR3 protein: CASRPDTGGSYEQYF

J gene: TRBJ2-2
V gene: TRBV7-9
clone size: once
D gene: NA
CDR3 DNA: TGTGCCAGCCGGGGACAGAACACCGGGGAGCTGTTTTTT
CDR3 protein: CASRGQNTGELFF

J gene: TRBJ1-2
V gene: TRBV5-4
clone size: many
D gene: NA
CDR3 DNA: TGTGCCAGCAGCCCCTACGGGGCTAACTATGGCTACACCTTC
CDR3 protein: CASSPYGANYGYTF

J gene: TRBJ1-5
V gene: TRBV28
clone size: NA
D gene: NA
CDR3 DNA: TGTGCCAGCAGTGGGAGGCTGCCCCAGCATTTT
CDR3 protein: CASSGRLPQHF

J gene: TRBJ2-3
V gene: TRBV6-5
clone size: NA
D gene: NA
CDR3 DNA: TGTGCCAGCAGCGGGGGACCGGACACAGATACGCAGTATTTT
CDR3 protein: CASSGGPDTDTQYF

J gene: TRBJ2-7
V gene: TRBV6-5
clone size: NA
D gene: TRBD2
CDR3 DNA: TGTGCCAGCAGTTACGTAGCGGGAGTGTACCCTTACGAGCAGTACTTC
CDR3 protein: CASSYVAGVYPYEQYF

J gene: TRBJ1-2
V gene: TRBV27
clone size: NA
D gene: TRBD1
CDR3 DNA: TGTGCCAGCAGGACGACAGGGGGGGGCTATGGCTACACCTTC
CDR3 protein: CASRTTGGGYGYTF

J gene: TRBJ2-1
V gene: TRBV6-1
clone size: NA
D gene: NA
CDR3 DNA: TGTGCCAGCAGTGAAACCCCAGGGAACGGGCCGGATGAGCAGTTCTTC
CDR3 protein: CASSETPGNGPDEQFF

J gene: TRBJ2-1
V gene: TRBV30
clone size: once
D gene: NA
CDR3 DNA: TGTGCCTGGAGTGACCTAAACTTGGGCGGGACCCAATTCTTC
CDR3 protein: CAWSDLNLGGTQFF

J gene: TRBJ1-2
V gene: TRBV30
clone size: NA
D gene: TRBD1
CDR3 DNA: TGTGCCTGGAGTCCACAGGGGAAATGGGGCTACACCTTC
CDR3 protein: CAWSPQGKWGYTF

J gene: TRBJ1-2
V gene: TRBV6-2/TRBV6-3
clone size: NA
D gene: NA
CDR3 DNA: TGTGCCAGCAGTTACGGCGGCCCTTCCATTTCTAACTATGGCTACACCTTC
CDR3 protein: CASSYGGPSISNYGYTF

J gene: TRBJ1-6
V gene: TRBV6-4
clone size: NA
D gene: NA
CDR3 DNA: TGTGCCAGCAGTGACATCGGGGGACGGGCTTCACCCCTCCACTTT
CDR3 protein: CASSDIGGRASPLHF

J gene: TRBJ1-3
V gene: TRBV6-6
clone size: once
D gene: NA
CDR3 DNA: TGTGCCAGCAGAACATCAGGGCTCTCTGGAAACACCATATATTTT
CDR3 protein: CASRTSGLSGNTIYF

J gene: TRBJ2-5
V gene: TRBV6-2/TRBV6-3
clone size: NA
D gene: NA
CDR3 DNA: TGTGCCAGCAGCCCTGAGGCAGGGGGGATACAAGAGACCCAGTACTTC
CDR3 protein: CASSPEAGGIQETQYF